This T cell receptor (beta chain) derives from a study of blood T cells in healthy people across ages. As to this clonotype: As yet, its antigen is unknown.

Broader study findings: Higher naive T cell percentage went strongly together with higher TCR beta diversity.

Alongside a J-beta primer mix, a sample-barcoded 5' primer served in a second PCR lasting about 7 to 11 cycles. TCRdb redid the calling of the 5' RACE reads with MiXCR, one entry per CDR3 protein. The table shows about 600,000 distinct CDR3 sequences, with around half occurring only once. Germline V gene data show CDR1 as KGHDR and CDR2 as SFDVKD. The CDR3 has 16 amino acids. Sequencing was done on a sample of blood. This receptor was taken from a man at least 80 years old in good health. The chain couples TRBV24-1 to TRBJ2-7; tentatively, D is TRBD1 (6 bases). Near its end, the DNA agrees better with TRBJ2-5, so the J call may be wrong. CDR3 nucleotide sequence: TGTGCCACCAGCGTCTCTGGGACACTCGAACCTGAGACCCAGTACTTC. It codes for CATSVSGTLEPETQYF.